Described below is a single T cell receptor beta chain sequence and its context. This clone has just one count. What this receptor recognizes is not known. No qualities accompany the bases; no much larger clone lies one base away. At study entry, a tuberculin skin test and the QuantiFERON-TB GOLD In-Tube IGRA were used to screen adolescents for latent tuberculosis infection. Immunosequencing of unsorted cryopreserved PBMC covered, on average, around 96,000 T cells per clinical donor. Eleven high schools in the Worcester region of the Western Cape, South Africa, served as enrollment sites for adolescents aged 12 to 18 years. About 10 M. tuberculosis-infected adolescents and around 10 uninfected adolescents, matched for age and sex, were selected. For the adolescents, PBMC were isolated by density centrifugation from freshly drawn heparinized blood and then cryopreserved. The trim is 5 bases for V and 2 bases for J, with a gap of 13 bases between the germline ends. The CDR1 and CDR2 encoded by the germline V gene (reference sequence) are MNHNY and SVGAGI. The CDR3 goes from the cysteine to the phenylalanine over 15 residues. Only the CDR3 part of the read is kept: 45 bases, read in frame from the first base.

This specimen comes from a study of T cells in tuberculosis (dated by TCRdb to about 2018). Some background on the complete study: To characterize T cells specific for the mycobacterial lipid antigen glucose monomycolate (GMM), the study used CD1B tetramers together with high-throughput TCR immunosequencing. In a South African clinical cohort, IGRA-negative adolescents, IGRA-positive adolescents with latent tuberculosis and adults with active tuberculosis were compared, with roughly 9 people in each group.

Here is what the overall study found, with its caveats: The smaller NN-distances were partly driven by shorter CDR3-alpha lengths in active tuberculosis patients, and the difference for TCR-beta did not reach statistical significance. Clinical samples were selected based on the availability of cryopreserved specimens, with adults included as active tuberculosis cases and adolescents included as controls. Compared with IGRA-negative controls, TCR-alpha repertoires from active tuberculosis had smaller mean NN-distances to GMM-specific TCRs, which suggests clonal expansion of these TCRs. A classifier using the diverse GMM-specific repertoire reached roughly 89% accuracy (AUROC 0.8 to 0.95), compared with 70% to 75% accuracy using GEM motif frequencies.

TCR libraries were generated with the immunoSEQ multiplex PCR assay, using TCR-beta and/or TCR-alpha/delta assays for each sample. The amplified TCR libraries were sequenced using the Illumina high-throughput platform. On the study's bioinformatics: Clustering and dimensionality reduction were performed using pairwise TCRdist distances among GMM-specific receptors from ex vivo sorted or in vitro expanded T cells. Each clinical repertoire was scored by mean NN-distance, the average TCRdist to the nearest 10% of tetramer-positive reference sequences. GEM TCR motif frequency was calculated as the fraction of unique TCRs that matched known GEM sequences by V/J usage and CDR3 length. Active tuberculosis was classified by linear discriminant analysis with leave-one-out cross-validation, implemented in scikit-learn. Drawn from immuneACCESS, this table holds only the in-frame rearrangements with V and J called that TCRdb kept. Clones are partly lost; checked studies trace under half to an unresolved V gene and leave the rest unexplained. That table furnishes V, J and clone size, whereas the DNA furnished D and trimming. For this sample there are 40,000 to 45,000 clones; 90% to 95% appear just once. Clones ranked in the top ten supply 7% to 9% of the sample.

This receptor was obtained from a donor aged 10 to 29 with latent tuberculosis or without tuberculosis infection. This receptor chain uses TRBV6-6 and TRBJ2-1; the best D guess is TRBD1, with 6 bases matching. Sequenced sample: PBMCs. CDR3 reads: CASSHTDRTYNEQFF. The nucleotides are TGTGCCAGCAGTCATACCGACAGGACCTACAATGAGCAGTTCTTC.